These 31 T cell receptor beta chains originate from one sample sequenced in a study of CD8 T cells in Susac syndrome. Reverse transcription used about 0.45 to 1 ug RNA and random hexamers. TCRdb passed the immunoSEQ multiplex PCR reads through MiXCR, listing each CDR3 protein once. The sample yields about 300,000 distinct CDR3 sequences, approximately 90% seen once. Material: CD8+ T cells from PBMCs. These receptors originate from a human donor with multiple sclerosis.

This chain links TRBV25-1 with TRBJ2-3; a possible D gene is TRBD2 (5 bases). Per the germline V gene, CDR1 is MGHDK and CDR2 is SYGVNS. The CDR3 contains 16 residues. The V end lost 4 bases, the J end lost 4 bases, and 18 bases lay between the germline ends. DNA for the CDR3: TGTGCCAGCAGTGCCCAAATGGAGGAATCATCAGATACGCAGTATTTT. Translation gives CASSAQMEESSDTQYF.

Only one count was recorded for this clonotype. The CDR3 bases are TGCAGCGTTGATCATGGGACTAGCGGGAGGGACAATGAGCAGTTCTTC. Protein: CSVDHGTSGRDNEQFF. V is TRBV29-1 and J is TRBJ2-1; TRBD2 matches 16 bases. In germline, CDR1 is SQVTM, CDR2 ANQGSEA. This CDR3 comprises 16 residues. Unmatched junction bases numbered 4, after V lost 3 bases and J lost 5 bases.

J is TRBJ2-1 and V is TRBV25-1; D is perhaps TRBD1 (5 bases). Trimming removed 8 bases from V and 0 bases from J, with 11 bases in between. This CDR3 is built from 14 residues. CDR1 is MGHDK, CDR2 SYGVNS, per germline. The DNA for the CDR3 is TGTGCCAGCGCCGTGGGGCTCTCCTACAATGAGCAGTTCTTC. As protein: CASAVGLSYNEQFF.

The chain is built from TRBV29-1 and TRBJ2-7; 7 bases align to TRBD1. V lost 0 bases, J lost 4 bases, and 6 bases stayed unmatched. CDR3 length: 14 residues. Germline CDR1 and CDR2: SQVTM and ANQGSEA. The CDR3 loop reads CSVEDGGRGYEQYF. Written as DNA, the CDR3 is TGCAGCGTTGAAGACGGAGGCAGGGGGTACGAGCAGTACTTC.

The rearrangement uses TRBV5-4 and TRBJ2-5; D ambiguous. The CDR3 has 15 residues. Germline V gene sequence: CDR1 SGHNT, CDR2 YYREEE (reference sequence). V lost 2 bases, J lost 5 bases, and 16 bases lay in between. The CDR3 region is CASSFGRPLGETQYF. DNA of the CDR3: TGTGCCAGCAGCTTCGGACGTCCTCTCGGGGAGACCCAGTACTTC.

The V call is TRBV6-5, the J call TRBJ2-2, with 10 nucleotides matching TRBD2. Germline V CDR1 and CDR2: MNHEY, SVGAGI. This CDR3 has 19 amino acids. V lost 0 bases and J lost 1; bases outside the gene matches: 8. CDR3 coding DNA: TGTGCCAGCAGTTACTCGTGGTCTAGCGGGAGCCTGAACACCGGGGAGCTGTTTTTT. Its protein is CASSYSWSSGSLNTGELFF.

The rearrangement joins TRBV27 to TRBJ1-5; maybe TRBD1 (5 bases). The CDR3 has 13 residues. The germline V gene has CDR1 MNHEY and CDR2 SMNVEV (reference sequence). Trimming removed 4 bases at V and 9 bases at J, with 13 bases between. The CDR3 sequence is CASSSSTGAPQHF. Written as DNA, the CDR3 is TGTGCCAGCAGTTCTTCAACCGGGGCGCCCCAGCATTTT.

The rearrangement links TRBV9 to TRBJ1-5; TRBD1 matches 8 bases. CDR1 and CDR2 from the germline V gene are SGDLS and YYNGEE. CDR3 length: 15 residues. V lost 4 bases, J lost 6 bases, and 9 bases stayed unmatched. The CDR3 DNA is TGTGCCAGCAGCCCGACAGGGGATTCGATTCAGCCCCAGCATTTT. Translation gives CASSPTGDSIQPQHF. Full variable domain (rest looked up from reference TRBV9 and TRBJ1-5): DSGVTQTPKHLITATGQRVTLRCSPRSGDLSVYWYQQSLDQGLQFLIQYYNGEERAKGNILERFSAQQFPDLHSELNLSSLELGDSALYFCASSPTGDSIQPQHFGDGTRLSIL.

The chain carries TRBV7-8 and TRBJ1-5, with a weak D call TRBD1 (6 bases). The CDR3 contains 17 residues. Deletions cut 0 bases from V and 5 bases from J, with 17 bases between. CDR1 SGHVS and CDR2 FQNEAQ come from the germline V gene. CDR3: CASSLAGTGWVDQPQHF. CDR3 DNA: TGTGCCAGCAGCTTAGCCGGAACAGGGTGGGTTGATCAGCCCCAGCATTTT. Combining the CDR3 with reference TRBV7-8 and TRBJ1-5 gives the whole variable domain GAGVSQSPRYKVAKRGQDVALRCDPISGHVSLFWYQQALGQGPEFLTYFQNEAQLDKSGLPSDRFFAERPEGSVSTLKIQRTQQEDSAVYLCASSLAGTGWVDQPQHFGDGTRLSIL.

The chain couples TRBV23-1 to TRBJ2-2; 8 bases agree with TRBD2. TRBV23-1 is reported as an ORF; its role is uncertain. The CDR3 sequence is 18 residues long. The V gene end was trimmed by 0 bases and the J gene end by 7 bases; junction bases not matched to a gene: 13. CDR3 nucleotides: TGCGCCAGCAGTCAATCGGTGCGAGCGGGAGATCTTGGCGGGGAGCTGTTTTTT. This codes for CASSQSVRAGDLGGELFF.

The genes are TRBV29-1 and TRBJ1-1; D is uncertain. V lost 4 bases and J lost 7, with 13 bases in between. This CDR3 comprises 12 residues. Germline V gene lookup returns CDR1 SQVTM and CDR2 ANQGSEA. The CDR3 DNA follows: TGCAGCGTTGTGTCCGGGCAATTTGAAGCTTTCTTT. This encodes CSVVSGQFEAFF.

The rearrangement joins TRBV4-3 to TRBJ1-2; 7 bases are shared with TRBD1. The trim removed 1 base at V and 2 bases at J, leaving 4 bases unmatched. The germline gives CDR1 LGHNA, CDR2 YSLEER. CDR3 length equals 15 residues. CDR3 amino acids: CASSQGVDRNYGYTF. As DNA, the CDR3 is TGCGCCAGCAGCCAAGGTGTGGACAGGAACTATGGCTACACCTTC.

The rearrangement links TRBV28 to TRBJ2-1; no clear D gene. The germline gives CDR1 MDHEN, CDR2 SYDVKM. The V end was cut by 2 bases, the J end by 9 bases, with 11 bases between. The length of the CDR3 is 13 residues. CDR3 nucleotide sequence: TGTGCCAGCAGTTTAACCCTCGGTAGTGAGCAGTTCTTC. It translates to CASSLTLGSEQFF.

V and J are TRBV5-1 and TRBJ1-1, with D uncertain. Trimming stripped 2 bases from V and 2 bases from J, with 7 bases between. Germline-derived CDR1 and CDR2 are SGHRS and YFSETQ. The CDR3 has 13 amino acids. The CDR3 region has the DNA TGCGCCAGCAGCTTTTCAGGAAACACTGAAGCTTTCTTT. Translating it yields CASSFSGNTEAFF.

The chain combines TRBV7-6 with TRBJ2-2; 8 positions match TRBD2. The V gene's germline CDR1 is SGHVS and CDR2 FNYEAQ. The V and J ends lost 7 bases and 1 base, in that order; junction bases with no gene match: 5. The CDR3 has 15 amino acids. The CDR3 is CASNDREGNTGELFF. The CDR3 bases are TGTGCCAGCAACGATCGGGAGGGGAACACCGGGGAGCTGTTTTTT. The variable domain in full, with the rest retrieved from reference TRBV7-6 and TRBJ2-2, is GAGVSQSPRYKVTKRGQDVALRCDPISGHVSLYWYRQALGQGPEFLTYFNYEAQQDKSGLPNDRFSAERPEGSISTLTIQRTEQRDSAMYRCASNDREGNTGELFFGEGSRLTVL.

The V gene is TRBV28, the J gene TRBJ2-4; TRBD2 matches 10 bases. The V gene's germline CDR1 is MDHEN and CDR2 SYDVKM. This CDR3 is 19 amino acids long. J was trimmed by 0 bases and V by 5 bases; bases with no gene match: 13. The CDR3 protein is CASSPQGLALHLAKNIQYF. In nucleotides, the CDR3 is TGTGCCAGCAGTCCTCAGGGACTAGCGCTCCATTTAGCCAAAAACATTCAGTACTTC.

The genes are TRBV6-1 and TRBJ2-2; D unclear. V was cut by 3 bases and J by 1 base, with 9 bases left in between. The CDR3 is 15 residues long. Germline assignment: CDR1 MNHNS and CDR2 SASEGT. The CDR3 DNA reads TGTGCCAGCAGTGACCTGGACGGGAACACCGGGGAGCTGTTTTTT. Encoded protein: CASSDLDGNTGELFF.

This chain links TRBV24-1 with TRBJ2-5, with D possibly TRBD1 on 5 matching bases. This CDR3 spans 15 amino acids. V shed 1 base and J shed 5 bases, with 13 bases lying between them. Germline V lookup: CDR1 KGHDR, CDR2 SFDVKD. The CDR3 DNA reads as TGTGCCACCAGTGATTTTAGGCAGGGCTTGGAGACCCAGTACTTC. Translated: CATSDFRQGLETQYF.

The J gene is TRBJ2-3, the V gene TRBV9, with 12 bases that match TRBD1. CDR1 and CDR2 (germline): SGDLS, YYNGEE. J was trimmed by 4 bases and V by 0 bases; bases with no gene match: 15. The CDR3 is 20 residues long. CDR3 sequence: CASSVAPLTSRDRGPDTQYF. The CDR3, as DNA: TGTGCCAGCAGCGTAGCCCCCCTAACGTCCCGGGACAGGGGGCCAGATACGCAGTATTTT.

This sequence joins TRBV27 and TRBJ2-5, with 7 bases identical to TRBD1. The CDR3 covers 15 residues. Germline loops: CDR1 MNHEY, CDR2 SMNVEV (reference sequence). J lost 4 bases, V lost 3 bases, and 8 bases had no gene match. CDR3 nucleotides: TGTGCCAGCAGTTTTCTAGGGGGCCTCGGAGAGACCCAGTACTTC. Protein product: CASSFLGGLGETQYF.

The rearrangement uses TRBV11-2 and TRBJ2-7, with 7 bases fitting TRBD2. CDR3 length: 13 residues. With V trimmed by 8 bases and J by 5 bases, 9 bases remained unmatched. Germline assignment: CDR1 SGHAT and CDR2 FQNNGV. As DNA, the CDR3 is TGTGCCAGCTTAAAAAGCGGGGTGGACGAGCAGTACTTC. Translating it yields CASLKSGVDEQYF.

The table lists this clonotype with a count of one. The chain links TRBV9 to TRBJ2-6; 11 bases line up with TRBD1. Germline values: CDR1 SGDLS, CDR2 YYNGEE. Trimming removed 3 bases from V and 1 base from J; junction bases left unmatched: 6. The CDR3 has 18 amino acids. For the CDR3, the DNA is TGTGCCAGCAGCGGCCTCGGACAGGGGGCTTCTGGGGCCAACGTCCTGACTTTC. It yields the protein CASSGLGQGASGANVLTF.

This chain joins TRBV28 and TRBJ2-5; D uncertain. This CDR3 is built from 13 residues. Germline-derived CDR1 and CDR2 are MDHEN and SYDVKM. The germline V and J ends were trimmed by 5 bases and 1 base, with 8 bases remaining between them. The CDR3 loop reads CASSDSVQETQYF. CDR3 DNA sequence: TGTGCCAGCAGTGACTCAGTCCAAGAGACCCAGTACTTC.

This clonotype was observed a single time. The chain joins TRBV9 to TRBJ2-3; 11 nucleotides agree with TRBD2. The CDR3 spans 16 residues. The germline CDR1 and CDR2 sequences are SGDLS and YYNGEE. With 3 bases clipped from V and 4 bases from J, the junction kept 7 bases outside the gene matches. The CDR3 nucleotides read TGTGCCAGCAGCGCGCCCACTAGCGGGGGCCCAGATACGCAGTATTTT. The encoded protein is CASSAPTSGGPDTQYF. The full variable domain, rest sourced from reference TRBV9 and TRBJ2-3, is DSGVTQTPKHLITATGQRVTLRCSPRSGDLSVYWYQQSLDQGLQFLIQYYNGEERAKGNILERFSAQQFPDLHSELNLSSLELGDSALYFCASSAPTSGGPDTQYFGPGTRLTVL.

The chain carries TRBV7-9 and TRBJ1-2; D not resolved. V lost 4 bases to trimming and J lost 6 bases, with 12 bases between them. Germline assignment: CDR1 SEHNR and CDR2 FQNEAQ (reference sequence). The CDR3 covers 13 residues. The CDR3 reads CASSSPLGNGYTF. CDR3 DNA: TGTGCCAGCAGCTCCCCATTAGGGAATGGCTACACCTTC. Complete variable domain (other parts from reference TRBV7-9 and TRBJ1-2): DTGVSQNPRHKITKRGQNVTFRCDPISEHNRLYWYRQTLGQGPEFLTYFQNEAQLEKSRLLSDRFSAERPKGSFSTLEIQRTEQGDSAMYLCASSSPLGNGYTFGSGTRLTVV.

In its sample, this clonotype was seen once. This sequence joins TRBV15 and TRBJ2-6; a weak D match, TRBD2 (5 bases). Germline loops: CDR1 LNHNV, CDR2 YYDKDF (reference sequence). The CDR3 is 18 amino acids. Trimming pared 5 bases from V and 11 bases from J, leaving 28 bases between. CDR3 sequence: CATSPWPQTGGRHYVLTF. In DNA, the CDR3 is TGTGCCACCAGCCCGTGGCCCCAGACCGGAGGACGGCATTACGTCCTGACTTTC.

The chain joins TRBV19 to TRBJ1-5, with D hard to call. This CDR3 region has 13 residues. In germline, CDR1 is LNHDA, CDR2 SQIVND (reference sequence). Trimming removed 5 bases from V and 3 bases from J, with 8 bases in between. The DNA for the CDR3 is TGTGCCAGTAGTCCCCCCCCCAATCAGCCCCAGCATTTT. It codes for CASSPPPNQPQHF.

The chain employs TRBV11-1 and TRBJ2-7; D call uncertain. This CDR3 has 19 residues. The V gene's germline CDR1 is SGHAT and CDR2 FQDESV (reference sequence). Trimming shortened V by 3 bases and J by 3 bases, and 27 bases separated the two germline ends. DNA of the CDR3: TGTGCCAGCAGCTTTGCCACGGACCTCCCCGAGGTGGGATACTACGAGCAGTACTTC. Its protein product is CASSFATDLPEVGYYEQYF.

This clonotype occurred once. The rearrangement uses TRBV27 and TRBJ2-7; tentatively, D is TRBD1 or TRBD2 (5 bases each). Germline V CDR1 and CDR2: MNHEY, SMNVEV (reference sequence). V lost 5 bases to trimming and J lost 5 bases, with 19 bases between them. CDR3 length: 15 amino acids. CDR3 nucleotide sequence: TGTGCCAGCAGTGCCGGGACCGCCCGCAGCGACGAGCAGTACTTC. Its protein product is CASSAGTARSDEQYF.

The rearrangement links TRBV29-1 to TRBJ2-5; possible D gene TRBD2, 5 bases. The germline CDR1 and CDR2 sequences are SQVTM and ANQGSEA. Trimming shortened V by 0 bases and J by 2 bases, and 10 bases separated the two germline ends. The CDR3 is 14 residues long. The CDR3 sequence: CSVEDLGVQETQYF. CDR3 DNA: TGCAGCGTTGAAGATCTGGGAGTTCAAGAGACCCAGTACTTC.

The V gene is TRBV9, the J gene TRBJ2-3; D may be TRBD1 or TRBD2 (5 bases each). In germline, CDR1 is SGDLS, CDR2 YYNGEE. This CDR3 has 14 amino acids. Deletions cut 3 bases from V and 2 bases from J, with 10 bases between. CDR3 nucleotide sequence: TGTGCCAGCAGCGAGGGACCGACCACAGATACGCAGTATTTT. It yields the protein CASSEGPTTDTQYF. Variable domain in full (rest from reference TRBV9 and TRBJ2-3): DSGVTQTPKHLITATGQRVTLRCSPRSGDLSVYWYQQSLDQGLQFLIQYYNGEERAKGNILERFSAQQFPDLHSELNLSSLELGDSALYFCASSEGPTTDTQYFGPGTRLTVL.